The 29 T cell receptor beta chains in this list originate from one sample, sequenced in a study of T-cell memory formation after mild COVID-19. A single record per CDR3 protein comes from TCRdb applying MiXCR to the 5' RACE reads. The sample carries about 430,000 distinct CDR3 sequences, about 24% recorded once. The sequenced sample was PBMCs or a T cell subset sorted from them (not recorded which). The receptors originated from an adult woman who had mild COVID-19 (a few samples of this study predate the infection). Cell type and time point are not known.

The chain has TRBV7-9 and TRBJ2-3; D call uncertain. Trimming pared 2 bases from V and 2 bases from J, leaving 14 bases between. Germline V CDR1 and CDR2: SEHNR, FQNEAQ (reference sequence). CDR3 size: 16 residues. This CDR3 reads CASSLIHAALTDTQYF. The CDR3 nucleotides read TGTGCCAGCAGCTTAATACACGCAGCACTCACAGATACGCAGTATTTT.

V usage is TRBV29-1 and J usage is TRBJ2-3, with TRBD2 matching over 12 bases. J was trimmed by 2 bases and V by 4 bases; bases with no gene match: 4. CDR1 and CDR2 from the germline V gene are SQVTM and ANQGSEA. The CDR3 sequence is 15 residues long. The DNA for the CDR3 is TGCAGCGTTGCGGCTAGCGGGGGGGTCACAGATACGCAGTATTTT. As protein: CSVAASGGVTDTQYF.

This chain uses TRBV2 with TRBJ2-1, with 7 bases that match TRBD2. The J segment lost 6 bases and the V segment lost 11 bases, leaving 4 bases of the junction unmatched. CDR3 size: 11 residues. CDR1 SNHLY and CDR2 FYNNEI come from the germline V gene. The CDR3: CASTSRNEQFF. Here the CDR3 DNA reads TGTGCCTCGACTAGCCGCAATGAGCAGTTCTTC.

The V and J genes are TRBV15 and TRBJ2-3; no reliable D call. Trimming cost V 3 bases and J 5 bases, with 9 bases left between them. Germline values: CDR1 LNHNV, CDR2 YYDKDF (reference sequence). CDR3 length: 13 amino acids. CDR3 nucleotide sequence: TGTGCCACCAGCAGTCTAAAGGGAGATACGCAGTATTTT. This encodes CATSSLKGDTQYF.

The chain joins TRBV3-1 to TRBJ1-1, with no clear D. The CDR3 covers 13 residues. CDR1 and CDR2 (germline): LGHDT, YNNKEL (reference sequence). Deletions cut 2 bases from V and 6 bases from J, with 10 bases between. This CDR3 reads CASSQRSTAEAFF. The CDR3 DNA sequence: TGTGCCAGCAGCCAACGGAGTACAGCTGAAGCTTTCTTT.

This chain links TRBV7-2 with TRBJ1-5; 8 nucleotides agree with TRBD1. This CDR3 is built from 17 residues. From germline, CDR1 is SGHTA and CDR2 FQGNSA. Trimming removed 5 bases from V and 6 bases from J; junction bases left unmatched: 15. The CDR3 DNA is TGTGCCAGCAGCCCAGGGGGGGGGAGGACAGGGAGTCAGCCCCAGCATTTT. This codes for CASSPGGGRTGSQPQHF.

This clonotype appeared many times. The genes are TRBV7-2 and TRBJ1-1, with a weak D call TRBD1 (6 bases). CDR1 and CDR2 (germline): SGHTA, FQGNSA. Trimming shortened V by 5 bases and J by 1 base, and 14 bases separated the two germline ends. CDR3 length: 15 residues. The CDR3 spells CASSPWGHPNTEAFF. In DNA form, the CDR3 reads TGTGCCAGCAGCCCGTGGGGACACCCGAACACTGAAGCTTTCTTT. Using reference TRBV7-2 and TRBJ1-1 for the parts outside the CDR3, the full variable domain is GAGVSQSPSNKVTEKGKDVELRCDPISGHTALYWYRQSLGQGLEFLIYFQGNSAPDKSGLPSDRFSAERTGGSVSTLTIQRTQQEDSAVYLCASSPWGHPNTEAFFGQGTRLTVV.

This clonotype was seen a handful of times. The CDR3 bases are TGCAGTGCTAGGGCAGGGAGGGGCCAAGAGACCCAGTACTTC. Encoded protein: CSARAGRGQETQYF. V is TRBV20-1 and J is TRBJ2-5; 7 bases fit TRBD2. This CDR3 has 14 residues. V gave up 3 bases and J gave up 1 base; unmatched junction bases: 5. Germline V gene data show CDR1 as DFQATT and CDR2 as SNEGSKA (reference sequence).

This CDR3 is CASSLTGGSSTDTQYF. DNA of the CDR3: TGTGCCAGCAGCTTGACAGGAGGTTCTAGCACAGATACGCAGTATTTT. The rearrangement joins TRBV7-9 to TRBJ2-3; tentatively, D is TRBD1 (6 bases). Germline CDR1 SEHNR, CDR2 FQNEAQ (reference sequence). This CDR3 spans 16 amino acids. V was cut by 3 bases and J by 0 bases, with 13 bases left in between. The full variable domain, in which reference TRBV7-9 and TRBJ2-3 provide the parts outside the CDR3, is DTGVSQNPRHKITKRGQNVTFRCDPISEHNRLYWYRQTLGQGPEFLTYFQNEAQLEKSRLLSDRFSAERPKGSFSTLEIQRTEQGDSAMYLCASSLTGGSSTDTQYFGPGTRLTVL.

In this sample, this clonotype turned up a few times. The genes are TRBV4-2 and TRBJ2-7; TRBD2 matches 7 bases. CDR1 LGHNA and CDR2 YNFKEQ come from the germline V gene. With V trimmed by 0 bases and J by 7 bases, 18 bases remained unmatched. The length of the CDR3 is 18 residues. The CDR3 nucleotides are TGTGCCAGCAGCCAAGAGGCGGGGGTGGTAGCGGGCCAGTGGGAGCAGTACTTC. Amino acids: CASSQEAGVVAGQWEQYF.

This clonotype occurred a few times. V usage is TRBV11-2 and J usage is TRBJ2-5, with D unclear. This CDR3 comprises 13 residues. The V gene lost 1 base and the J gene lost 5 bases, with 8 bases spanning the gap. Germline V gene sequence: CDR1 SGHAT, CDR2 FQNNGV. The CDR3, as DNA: TGTGCCAGCAGCTTAGTGTCTGTGGAGACCCAGTACTTC. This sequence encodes CASSLVSVETQYF.

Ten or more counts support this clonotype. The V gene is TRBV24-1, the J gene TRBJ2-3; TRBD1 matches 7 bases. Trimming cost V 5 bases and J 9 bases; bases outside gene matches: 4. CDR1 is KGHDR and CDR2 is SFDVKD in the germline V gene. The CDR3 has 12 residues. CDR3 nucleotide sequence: TGTGCCACCAGTGTAGTAGGGGGCACGCAGTATTTT. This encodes CATSVVGGTQYF.

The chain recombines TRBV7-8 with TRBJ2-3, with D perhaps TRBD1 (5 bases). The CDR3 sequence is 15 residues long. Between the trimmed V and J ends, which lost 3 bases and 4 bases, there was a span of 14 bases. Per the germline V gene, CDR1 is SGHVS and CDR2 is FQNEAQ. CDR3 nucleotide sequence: TGTGCCAGCAGCTTGGGGCAGAGGTTGGCAGATACGCAGTATTTT. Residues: CASSLGQRLADTQYF.

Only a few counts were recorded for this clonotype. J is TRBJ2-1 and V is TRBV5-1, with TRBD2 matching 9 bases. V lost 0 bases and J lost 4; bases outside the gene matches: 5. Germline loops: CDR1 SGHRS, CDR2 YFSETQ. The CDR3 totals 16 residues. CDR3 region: CASSLDGGRVYNEQFF. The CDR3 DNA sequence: TGCGCCAGCAGCTTGGATGGCGGGAGGGTATACAATGAGCAGTTCTTC. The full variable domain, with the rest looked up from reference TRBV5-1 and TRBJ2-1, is KAGVTQTPRYLIKTRGQQVTLSCSPISGHRSVSWYQQTPGQGLQFLFEYFSETQRNKGNFPGRFSGRQFSNSRSEMNVSTLELGDSALYLCASSLDGGRVYNEQFFGPGTRLTVL.

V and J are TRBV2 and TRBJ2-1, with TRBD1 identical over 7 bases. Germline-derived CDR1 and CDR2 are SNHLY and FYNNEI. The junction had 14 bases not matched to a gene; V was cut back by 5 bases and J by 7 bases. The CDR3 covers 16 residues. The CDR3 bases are TGTGCCAGCAGTCCGACGGTTCTGACAGGGAGTAATGAGCAGTTCTTC. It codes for CASSPTVLTGSNEQFF.

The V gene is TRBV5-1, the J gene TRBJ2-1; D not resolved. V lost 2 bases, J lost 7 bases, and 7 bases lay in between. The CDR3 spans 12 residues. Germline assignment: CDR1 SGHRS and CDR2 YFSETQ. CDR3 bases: TGCGCCAGCAGCTTCACCTCAAATGAGCAGTTCTTC. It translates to CASSFTSNEQFF.

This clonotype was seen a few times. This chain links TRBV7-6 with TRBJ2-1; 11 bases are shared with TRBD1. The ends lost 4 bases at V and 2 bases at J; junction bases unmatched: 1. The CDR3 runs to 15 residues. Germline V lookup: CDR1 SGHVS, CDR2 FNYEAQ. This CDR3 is CASSWDRGTYNEQFF. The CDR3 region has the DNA TGTGCCAGCAGCTGGGACAGGGGGACCTACAATGAGCAGTTCTTC.

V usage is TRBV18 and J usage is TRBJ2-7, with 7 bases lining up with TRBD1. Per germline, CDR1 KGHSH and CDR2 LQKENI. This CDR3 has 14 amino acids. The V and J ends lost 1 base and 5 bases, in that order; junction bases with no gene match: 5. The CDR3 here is CASSPRGQQDEQYF. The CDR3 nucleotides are TGTGCCAGCTCACCACGGGGACAGCAGGACGAGCAGTACTTC.

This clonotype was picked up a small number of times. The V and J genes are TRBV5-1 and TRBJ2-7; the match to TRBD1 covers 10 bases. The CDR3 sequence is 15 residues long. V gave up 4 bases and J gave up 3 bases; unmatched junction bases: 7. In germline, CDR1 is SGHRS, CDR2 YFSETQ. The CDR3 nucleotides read TGCGCCAGCAGCCTGGAGACAGGGGGCTACTACGAGCAGTACTTC. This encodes CASSLETGGYYEQYF.

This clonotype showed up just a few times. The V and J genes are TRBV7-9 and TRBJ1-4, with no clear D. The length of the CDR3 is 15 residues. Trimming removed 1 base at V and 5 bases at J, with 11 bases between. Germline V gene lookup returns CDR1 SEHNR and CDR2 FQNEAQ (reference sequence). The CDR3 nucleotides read TGTGCCAGCAGCTTAGTTGAGATGATCAATGAAAAACTGTTTTTT. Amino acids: CASSLVEMINEKLFF. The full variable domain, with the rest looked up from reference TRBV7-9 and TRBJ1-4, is DTGVSQNPRHKITKRGQNVTFRCDPISEHNRLYWYRQTLGQGPEFLTYFQNEAQLEKSRLLSDRFSAERPKGSFSTLEIQRTEQGDSAMYLCASSLVEMINEKLFFGSGTQLSVL.

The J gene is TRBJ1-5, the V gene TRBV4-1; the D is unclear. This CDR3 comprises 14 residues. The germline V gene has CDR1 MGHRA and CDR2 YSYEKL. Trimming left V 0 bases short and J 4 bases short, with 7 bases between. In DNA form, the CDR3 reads TGCGCCAGCAGCCAAGATCCGAGTAATCAGCCCCAGCATTTT. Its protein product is CASSQDPSNQPQHF.

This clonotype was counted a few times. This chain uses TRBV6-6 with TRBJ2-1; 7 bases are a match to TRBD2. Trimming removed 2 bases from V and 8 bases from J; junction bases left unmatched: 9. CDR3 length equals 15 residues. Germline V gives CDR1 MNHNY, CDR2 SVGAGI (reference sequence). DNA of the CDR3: TGTGCCAGCAGTTACAAGGCGGGAGTAGAACATGAGCAGTTCTTC. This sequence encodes CASSYKAGVEHEQFF.

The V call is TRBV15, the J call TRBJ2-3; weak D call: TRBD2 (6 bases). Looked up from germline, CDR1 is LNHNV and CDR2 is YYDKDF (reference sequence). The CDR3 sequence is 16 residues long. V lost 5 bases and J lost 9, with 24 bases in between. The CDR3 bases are TGTGCCACCAGCTGGTCCGGGACTCCCGTACGGGAGACGCAGTATTTT. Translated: CATSWSGTPVRETQYF.

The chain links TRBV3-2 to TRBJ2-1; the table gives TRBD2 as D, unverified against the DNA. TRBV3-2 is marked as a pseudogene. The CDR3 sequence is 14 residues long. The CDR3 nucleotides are TGTGCCAGCAGCCCAACTAGCGGGAGGAGTGAGCAGTTCTTC. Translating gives CASSPTSGRSEQFF.

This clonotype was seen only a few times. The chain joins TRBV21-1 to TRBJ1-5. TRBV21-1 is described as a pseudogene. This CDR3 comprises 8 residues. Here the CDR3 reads CASSLRHF. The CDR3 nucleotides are TGTGCCAGCAGCCTACGGCATTTT.

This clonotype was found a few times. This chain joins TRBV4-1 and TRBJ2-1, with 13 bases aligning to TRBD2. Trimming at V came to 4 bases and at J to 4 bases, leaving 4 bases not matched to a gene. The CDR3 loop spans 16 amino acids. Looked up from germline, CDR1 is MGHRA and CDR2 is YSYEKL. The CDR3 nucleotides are TGCGCCAGCAGCCCGGGACTAGCGGGGAAATACAATGAGCAGTTCTTC. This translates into CASSPGLAGKYNEQFF.

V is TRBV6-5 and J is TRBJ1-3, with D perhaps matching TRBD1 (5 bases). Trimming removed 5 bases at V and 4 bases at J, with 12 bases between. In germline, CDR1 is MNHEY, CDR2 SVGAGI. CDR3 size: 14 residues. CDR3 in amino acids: CASSPQSGGNTIYF. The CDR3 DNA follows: TGTGCCAGCAGTCCCCAATCAGGGGGAAACACCATATATTTT.

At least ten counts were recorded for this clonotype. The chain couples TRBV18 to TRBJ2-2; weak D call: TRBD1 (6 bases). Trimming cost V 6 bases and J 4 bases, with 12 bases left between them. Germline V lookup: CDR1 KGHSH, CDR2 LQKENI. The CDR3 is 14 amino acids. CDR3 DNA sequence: TGTGCCAGCTCTCTACAGGGAGCCACCGGGGAGCTGTTTTTT. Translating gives CASSLQGATGELFF.

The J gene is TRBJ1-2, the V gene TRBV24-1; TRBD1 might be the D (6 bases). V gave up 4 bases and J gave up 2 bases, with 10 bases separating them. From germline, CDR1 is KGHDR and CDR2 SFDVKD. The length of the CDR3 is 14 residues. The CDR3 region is CATSDPDRNYGYTF. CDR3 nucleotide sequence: TGTGCCACCAGTGACCCAGACAGGAACTATGGCTACACCTTC.